Listed here are 27 T cell receptor beta chains from one sample, sequenced in a study of CD8 T cells in ankylosing spondylitis. Findings and caveats of the study: A TCR beta motif of several highly homologous variants appeared characteristic of ankylosing spondylitis blood.

These receptors have no identified antigens. TCRdb re-called the 5' RACE reads with MiXCR, one entry per CDR3 protein. This sample has about 540,000 distinct CDR3 sequences, with roughly 13% found just once. The sample comprised blood, either unsorted or a sorted T cell fraction (not recorded which). The receptors stem from a male donor with ankylosing spondylitis.

This clonotype was detected a few times. The chain employs TRBV24-1 and TRBJ2-1, with D possibly TRBD2 on 5 matching bases. The V gene lost 5 bases and the J gene lost 1 base, with 8 bases spanning the gap. The CDR3 covers 14 residues. Germline assignment: CDR1 KGHDR and CDR2 SFDVKD. CDR3 sequence: CATSVRGSYNEQFF. CDR3 nucleotides: TGTGCCACCAGTGTACGGGGATCCTACAATGAGCAGTTCTTC.

This clonotype came up a few times. The chain has TRBV5-1 and TRBJ1-5, with 8 bases lining up with TRBD1. Germline V gene data show CDR1 as SGHRS and CDR2 as YFSETQ. CDR3 length: 17 residues. With 0 bases clipped from V and 0 bases from J, the junction kept 5 bases outside the gene matches. In DNA, the CDR3 is TGCGCCAGCAGCTTGGCAGGGGGCCCACGTAGCAATCAGCCCCAGCATTTT. As protein: CASSLAGGPRSNQPQHF.

The rearrangement joins TRBV3-1 to TRBJ1-4; no clear D gene. Trimming shortened V by 0 bases and J by 3 bases, and 11 bases separated the two germline ends. The CDR3 is 16 amino acids. Germline CDR1 LGHDT, CDR2 YNNKEL (reference sequence). The CDR3 here is CASSQEPPSANEKLFF. The CDR3 bases are TGTGCCAGCAGCCAAGAACCGCCCTCAGCTAATGAAAAACTGTTTTTT.

The rearrangement links TRBV2 to TRBJ1-1, with D perhaps matching TRBD1 (5 bases). Trimming stripped 6 bases from V and 4 bases from J, with 12 bases between. The CDR3 contains 13 residues. The germline V gene encodes CDR1 SNHLY and CDR2 FYNNEI. The CDR3: CASRGEGGTEAFF. The CDR3 DNA reads TGTGCCAGCAGAGGGGAGGGAGGCACTGAAGCTTTCTTT.

The chain carries TRBV10-1 and TRBJ1-3, with a possible D match to TRBD1 (6 bases). Germline lookup yields CDR1 WNHNN and CDR2 SYGVQD (reference sequence). V lost 3 bases to trimming and J lost 0 bases, with 12 bases between them. The CDR3 totals 16 residues. This chain's CDR3 is CASSDPQGSSGNTIYF. CDR3 nucleotide sequence: TGCGCCAGCAGTGACCCGCAGGGGAGCTCTGGAAACACCATATATTTT.

V usage is TRBV29-1 and J usage is TRBJ2-1, with D maybe TRBD2 (6 bases). V lost 6 bases and J 3 bases, leaving 12 bases between the germline ends. Germline assignment: CDR1 SQVTM and CDR2 ANQGSEA. CDR3 size: 13 residues. CDR3 loop: CSVPGLHYNEQFF. The CDR3 DNA follows: TGCAGCGTCCCGGGACTGCACTACAATGAGCAGTTCTTC.

The chain carries TRBV20-1 and TRBJ1-1; the match to TRBD1 covers 7 bases. This CDR3 comprises 13 residues. The germline V gene encodes CDR1 DFQATT and CDR2 SNEGSKA (reference sequence). V was clipped by 3 bases and J by 3 bases; unmatched bases: 4. The DNA for the CDR3 is TGCAGTGCTAGTAGTCAGGGGGACACTGAAGCTTTCTTT. It encodes CSASSQGDTEAFF.

This chain uses TRBV20-1 with TRBJ2-5, with D perhaps TRBD1 or TRBD2 (6 bases each). Germline V lookup: CDR1 DFQATT, CDR2 SNEGSKA (reference sequence). Trimming took 4 bases from V and 5 from J, leaving 14 bases between them. This CDR3 has 13 residues. The CDR3 nucleotides are TGCAGTGCTAAGTCGGGGGCCGAGGAGACCCAGTACTTC. Translation gives CSAKSGAEETQYF.

The chain employs TRBV24-1 and TRBJ2-5; tentatively, D is TRBD1 or TRBD2 (5 bases each). Trimming took off 2 bases at V and 9 bases at J, with 18 bases between the two ends. Germline CDR1 is KGHDR and CDR2 is SFDVKD. The CDR3 runs to 15 residues. The CDR3 DNA reads TGTGCCACCAGTGATTCCCGTCTGGGGGAAGGGGCCCAGTACTTC. Residues: CATSDSRLGEGAQYF.

The chain couples TRBV23-1 to TRBJ2-5; 11 positions match TRBD2. TRBV23-1 is marked as an open reading frame, function uncertain. After removal of 7 bases from V and 5 bases from J, the junction contained 6 bases not matched to a gene. The CDR3 length is 14 residues. The CDR3 DNA reads as TGCGCCAGCAATGGACTAGCGGGTTCTGAGACCCAGTACTTC. The encoded protein is CASNGLAGSETQYF.

V usage is TRBV13 and J usage is TRBJ1-3; no clear D gene. The CDR3 is 16 residues long. Looked up from germline, CDR1 is PRHDT and CDR2 is FYEKMQ (reference sequence). Deletions cut 5 bases from V and 0 bases from J, with 14 bases between. CDR3 sequence: CASSTTRPNSGNTIYF. CDR3 bases: TGTGCCAGCAGCACCACACGGCCGAACTCTGGAAACACCATATATTTT.

This clonotype was picked up a small number of times. V gene TRBV7-9 combines with J gene TRBJ1-1; D ambiguous. This CDR3 comprises 12 residues. CDR1 and CDR2 (germline): SEHNR, FQNEAQ (reference sequence). Trimming stripped 7 bases from V and 4 bases from J, with 10 bases between. The CDR3 coding sequence is TGTGCCAGCACCCCCCGGAGCACTGAAGCTTTCTTT. Its protein is CASTPRSTEAFF.

The chain is built from TRBV6-5 and TRBJ2-4; no definite D call. Trimming took 0 bases from V and 9 from J, leaving 18 bases between them. This CDR3 contains 16 residues. Germline V gene sequence: CDR1 MNHEY, CDR2 SVGAGI. The CDR3 DNA reads as TGTGCCAGCAGTTACTCGAGTCGGCCAGTGGCTAGCATTCAGTACTTC. Its protein product is CASSYSSRPVASIQYF.

The chain employs TRBV6-5 and TRBJ2-1; TRBD1 is a possible D gene (5 bases). The CDR3 has 14 residues. Germline V gives CDR1 MNHEY, CDR2 SVGAGI. V lost 2 bases, J lost 8 bases, and 13 bases lay in between. CDR3 coding DNA: TGTGCCAGCAGTTACAGGCAGGGTGGTTATGAGCAGTTCTTC. This codes for CASSYRQGGYEQFF.

Ten or more counts support this clonotype. The gene calls are TRBV11-2 and TRBJ2-1; D is ambiguous. The V gene lost 6 bases and the J gene lost 0 bases, with 12 bases spanning the gap. The germline V gene encodes CDR1 SGHAT and CDR2 FQNNGV. This CDR3 region has 15 residues. The DNA of the CDR3 is TGTGCCAGCAGGGATGGACGAAGCTCCTACAATGAGCAGTTCTTC. Translated: CASRDGRSSYNEQFF.

The CDR3 sequence is CSAPPRTGEQPQHF. The CDR3 bases are TGCAGTGCCCCACCCCGGACAGGCGAACAGCCCCAGCATTTT. The chain combines TRBV20-1 with TRBJ1-5; 7 nucleotides align to TRBD1. Germline CDR1 reads DFQATT; CDR2 reads SNEGSKA (reference sequence). J was trimmed by 7 bases and V by 6 bases; bases with no gene match: 12. CDR3 length equals 14 residues.

This clonotype has just a few counts. This sequence joins TRBV3-1 and TRBJ1-2; no firm D call. Trimming stripped 1 base from V and 8 bases from J, with 14 bases between. This CDR3 has 14 amino acids. Per the germline V gene, CDR1 is LGHDT and CDR2 is YNNKEL (reference sequence). CDR3 region: CASSQVGSRSGYTF. The CDR3 DNA sequence: TGTGCCAGCAGCCAAGTTGGGAGTCGGAGCGGCTACACCTTC.

The chain links TRBV11-2 to TRBJ1-6, with a tentative D call TRBD1 (5 bases). The CDR3 loop spans 20 amino acids. Germline values: CDR1 SGHAT, CDR2 FQNNGV. The V gene lost 5 bases and the J gene lost 4 bases, with 27 bases spanning the gap. In nucleotides, the CDR3 is TGTGCCAGCAGCCCCGGGGGGAATCCAGTAAACCCAGCGTATAATTCACCCCTCCACTTT. It encodes CASSPGGNPVNPAYNSPLHF. Supplemented by reference TRBV11-2 and TRBJ1-6, the full variable domain reads EAGVAQSPRYKIIEKRQSVAFWCNPISGHATLYWYQQILGQGPKLLIQFQNNGVVDDSQLPKDRFSAERLKGVDSTLKIQPAKLEDSAVYLCASSPGGNPVNPAYNSPLHFGNGTRLTVT.

The chain employs TRBV12-3 or TRBV12-4 and TRBJ1-1; D unresolved. CDR3 length: 11 amino acids. Trimming stripped 3 bases from V and 10 bases from J, with 9 bases between. CDR3 in amino acids: CASSFAHPAFF. The DNA of the CDR3 is TGTGCCAGCAGTTTCGCTCATCCAGCTTTCTTT.

This clonotype was counted between two and nine times. The CDR3 reads CASSTPGTYEQYF. CDR3 coding DNA: TGTGCCAGCAGTACTCCAGGGACCTACGAGCAGTACTTC. This sequence joins TRBV28 and TRBJ2-7; perhaps TRBD1 as D (5 bases). This CDR3 contains 13 residues. Trimming shortened V by 5 bases and J by 2 bases, and 10 bases separated the two germline ends. CDR1 is MDHEN, CDR2 SYDVKM, per germline.

This clonotype has just a few counts. V gene TRBV14 combines with J gene TRBJ1-1; weak D call: TRBD1 (5 bases). Trimming took 1 base from V and 2 from J, leaving 20 bases between them. The CDR3 consists of 18 residues. Germline CDR1 reads SGHDN; CDR2 reads FVKESK. CDR3 coding DNA: TGTGCCAGCAGCCAAGGTCCGGGGGTCGACCTAAAAAACACTGAAGCTTTCTTT. Translating it yields CASSQGPGVDLKNTEAFF.

This clonotype turned up a few times. In nucleotides, the CDR3 is TGTGCCTGGAGTGGGGGAGTGGGTCTAAGCGAGCAGTTCTTC. As protein: CAWSGGVGLSEQFF. V usage is TRBV30 and J usage is TRBJ2-1; possibly TRBD2 for D (5 bases). V was pared by 1 base and J by 10 bases, with 17 bases between. This CDR3 has 14 amino acids. The V gene's germline CDR1 is GTSNPN and CDR2 SVGIG (reference sequence).

This clonotype was found many times. V gene TRBV7-2 combines with J gene TRBJ1-5; D possibly corresponds to TRBD1 (6 bases). The germline V gene has CDR1 SGHTA and CDR2 FQGNSA. The CDR3 is 14 amino acids. With 3 bases removed from V and 2 bases from J, the gap between germline ends came to 8 bases. CDR3 nucleotide sequence: TGTGCCAGCAGCTTTAAGGGGGGCAATCAGCCCCAGCATTTT. Amino acid sequence: CASSFKGGNQPQHF.

Many counts were recorded for this clonotype. CDR3 in DNA: TGTGCCAGCAGTTTGGTCGGGTGGACAGGGTCGGGTACTGAAGCTTTCTTT. The encoded protein is CASSLVGWTGSGTEAFF. The rearrangement joins TRBV12-3 or TRBV12-4 to TRBJ1-1; TRBD1 matches 8 bases. The CDR3 loop spans 17 amino acids. V trimming: 3 bases; J trimming: 5 bases; junction bases outside the gene matches: 14.

There are a few counts of this clonotype. The chain carries TRBV11-3 and TRBJ2-1, with D maybe TRBD2 (6 bases). Germline CDR1 SGHNT, CDR2 YENEEA. This CDR3 spans 15 amino acids. Trimming left V 5 bases short and J 7 bases short, with 18 bases between. CDR3: CASSPGGGRGNEQFF. In DNA, the CDR3 is TGTGCCAGCAGCCCCGGAGGAGGGAGAGGGAATGAGCAGTTCTTC.

This clonotype was detected a few times. V and J are TRBV5-1 and TRBJ2-1; 14 bases are a match to TRBD2. J gave up 4 bases and V 4 bases, and 7 bases lay outside the gene matches. CDR3 size: 17 residues. CDR1 and CDR2 from the germline V gene are SGHRS and YFSETQ. CDR3 loop: CASSTRTSGRWYNEQFF. DNA of the CDR3: TGCGCCAGCAGCACGAGGACTAGCGGGAGGTGGTACAATGAGCAGTTCTTC.

The rearrangement links TRBV21-1 to TRBJ2-7; the tabulated D call, TRBD1, remains unverified against the DNA. TRBV21-1 is a known pseudogene. The CDR3 runs to 16 residues. CDR3 loop: CASSKRVTGSLYEQYV. DNA for the CDR3: TGTGCCAGCAGCAAAAGGGTGACAGGGAGTTTGTACGAGCAGTACGTC.